The entry below gives a single T cell receptor (beta chain) sequence along with its context. Its specificity is unknown. Depths of 1 in 200,000 to 1 in 1 million T cells were the sequencing target. Profiled with immunoSEQ multiplex PCR; TCRdb holds only in-frame clones, not every one. The table has fewer than 400,000 clones, over 55% seen once; the top ten hold roughly 6%. The sample is drawn from a study of cytotoxic CD8 clonotypes in ibrutinib-treated CLL. Study outcomes and limitations: Increased clonality at ibrutinib response gave way to a return toward baseline at progression.

This TCR came from a human donor with chronic lymphocytic leukemia. The source material was PBMCs, sampled after 36 months of ibrutinib treatment.

The CDR3 DNA is TGTGCCAGCAGCGTAGATACAGTTAGTAACTATGGCTACACCTTC. This translates into CASSVDTVSNYGYTF. V usage is TRBV9 and J usage is TRBJ1-2; D not certain. The CDR3 spans 15 residues. Germline loops: CDR1 SGDLS, CDR2 YYNGEE. Trimming cost V 0 bases and J 1 base, with 10 bases left between them.